This TCR beta chain was sequenced for a study of TIL therapy for anti-PD-1-resistant metastatic lung cancer. As for the study in general: Progressing patients received lymphodepletion, expanded TIL infusion and IL-2. Several tumors were EGFR-mutant and two were ALK-rearranged. Patients had a median age of about 50 years (range about 38-85). Tumors carried a median about 1.5 non-synonymous mutations per megabase.

CDR3 length: 14 residues. Trimming took 5 bases from V and 3 from J, leaving 13 bases between them. From germline, CDR1 is SGHVS and CDR2 FNYEAQ. The immunoSEQ assay was v3. Here immunoSEQ multiplex PCR was the method, and the copy in TCRdb shows in-frame clones only, minus some. This sample has about 57,000 clones, with 65% to 80% found just once. This sample's time point: pre-treatment sample, taken before nivolumab and TIL therapy. This rearrangement joins TRBV7-6 to TRBJ2-5, with TRBD1 as a possible D gene (6 bases). This specimen was blood, taken at baseline. This TCR derives from a woman aged 25-80 years with non-small cell lung cancer. CDR3 region: CASSPGATEETQYF. CDR3 bases: TGTGCCAGCAGCCCAGGGGCGACTGAAGAGACCCAGTACTTC.